These T cell receptor beta chains were read from a single sample in a study of cytomegalovirus exposure and HLA in healthy donors. The data were produced by immunoSEQ multiplex PCR, yet TCRdb's version contains in-frame clones alone and is incomplete. The data show 50,000 to 65,000 clones, 75% to 90% seen once. The sequencing input was PBMCs. Receptors originate from a woman under 30 in good health and CMV-seronegative. Both conserved end residues are part of each CDR3. Each record gives: clone size, V gene, J gene, D gene, CDR3 DNA, CDR3 protein. D genes are given only for firm matches. Clone size is given for some rows only: seen once, a few or many times, or a class if the clone is expanded.

.	TRBV25-1	TRBJ2-2	TRBD1	TGTGCCAGCAGTGATTACGACAGGGGGAACGGGGAGCTGTTTTTT	CASSDYDRGNGELFF
few	TRBV14	TRBJ2-4	TRBD2	TGTGCCAGCTCCTTACTAGCGGGGGGCGCCAAAAACATTCAGTACTTC	CASSLLAGGAKNIQYF
.	TRBV10-3	TRBJ2-1	.	TGTGCCATCCAGAGGGGGGGGACAATTGAGCAGTTCTTC	CAIQRGGTIEQFF
.	TRBV19	TRBJ2-3	TRBD2	TGTGCCAGTAGTTCACAAGCGGGAGGGAAAAGCACAGATACGCAGTATTTT	CASSSQAGGKSTDTQYF
once	TRBV6-6	TRBJ2-7	TRBD1	TGTGCCAGCAGTTACTCACAGGGGGCGTACGAGCAGTACTTC	CASSYSQGAYEQYF
.	TRBV5-1	TRBJ1-1	TRBD1	TGCGCCAGCAGCTTGGAGGGGACAGGGGGATCCACTGAAGCTTTCTTT	CASSLEGTGGSTEAFF
.	TRBV28	TRBJ2-5	.	TGTGCCAGCACGCCAGGGGAACAAGAGACCCAGTACTTC	CASTPGEQETQYF
.	TRBV30	TRBJ2-1	TRBD2	TGTGCCTGGGCCACGGGAGGGGCTAATGAGCAGTTCTTC	CAWATGGANEQFF
.	TRBV2	TRBJ2-7	.	TGTGCCAGCAGTGAAGAGGTGGCAGGGCGGGAGCAGTACTTC	CASSEEVAGREQYF
.	TRBV20-1	TRBJ2-5	.	TGCAGTGCTAGAGATTCTATAATTCGGTACTTC	CSARDSIIRYF
.	TRBV7-3	TRBJ2-5	.	TGTGCCAGCAGCTTAAATACCGGAGAGACCCAGTACTTC	CASSLNTGETQYF
.	TRBV5-8	TRBJ1-4	TRBD1	TGTGCCAGCAGCCACGGGACAGGGCAGGAAAAACTGTTTTTT	CASSHGTGQEKLFF
.	TRBV5-1	TRBJ2-5	.	TGCGCCAGCAGCTTGAATCCTGCTAGCCCTATACAAGAGACCCAGTACTTC	CASSLNPASPIQETQYF
.	TRBV2	TRBJ1-5	.	TGTGCCAGCAGTGACGCGGGTCAGCCCCAGCATTTT	CASSDAGQPQHF
.	TRBV14	TRBJ2-5	.	TGTGCCAGCAGCCAAGCCTCCCTAAGCGGGACCCAGTACTTC	CASSQASLSGTQYF
.	TRBV5-4	TRBJ2-2	TRBD2	TGTGCCAGCAGCCCTACTAGCGAGAGGGCCGGGGAGCTGTTTTTT	CASSPTSERAGELFF
once	TRBV6-5	TRBJ2-2	TRBD1	TGTGCCAGCAGTTACAGGTGGACAGGGGCCCCCGGGGAGCTGTTTTTT	CASSYRWTGAPGELFF
.	TRBV2	TRBJ2-2	TRBD2	TGTGCCAGCAGTCGGCTAGCGGGGGGGAACACCGGGGAGCTGTTTTTT	CASSRLAGGNTGELFF
.	TRBV5-1	TRBJ2-7	.	TGCGCCAGCAGCATCAAAGACAGCCTGCAGTACTTC	CASSIKDSLQYF
.	TRBV6-5	TRBJ1-5	.	TGTGCCAGCAGAAAAACAGGTACCAATCAGCCCCAGCATTTT	CASRKTGTNQPQHF
.	TRBV6-5	TRBJ2-1	.	TGTGCCAGCAGTACGATGCGGGGCTACAATGAGCAGTTCTTC	CASSTMRGYNEQFF
.	TRBV7-9	TRBJ1-1	TRBD1	TGTGCCAGCAGCTGGAAGGGGGCGGGGAACACTGAAGCTTTCTTT	CASSWKGAGNTEAFF
.	TRBV28	TRBJ2-7	.	TGTGCCAGCAGCAACAGGGATGCACACTCCTACGAGCAGTACTTC	CASSNRDAHSYEQYF
.	TRBV10-3	TRBJ2-2	TRBD2	TGTGCCATCAGTGGACTAGCGGGAGCCACCGGGGAGCTGTTTTTT	CAISGLAGATGELFF
once	TRBV7-6	TRBJ1-3	.	TGTGCCAGCAGCCGGGGTCTCTCTGGAAACACCATATATTTT	CASSRGLSGNTIYF
once	TRBV5-6	TRBJ2-2	TRBD2	TGTGCCAGCAGCTTGGGGGTAGCGGGAGTGTTCACCGGGGAGCTGTTTTTT	CASSLGVAGVFTGELFF
.	TRBV19	TRBJ2-6	.	TGTGCCAGTAGTATAGCTGTAGCCGGGGCCAACGTCCTGACTTTC	CASSIAVAGANVLTF
once	TRBV6-6	TRBJ1-5	TRBD1	TGTGCCAGCAGTTACCCGGACAGGGAGGGCCAGCCCCAGCATTTT	CASSYPDREGQPQHF
.	TRBV7-6	TRBJ2-1	TRBD2	TGTGCCAGCAGCACTAGCGGGGCGGGTGAGCAGTTCTTC	CASSTSGAGEQFF
.	TRBV12-5	TRBJ2-1	.	TGTGCTAGTGGTTTGGGGACTCCCGTCAATGAGCAGTTCTTC	CASGLGTPVNEQFF
.	TRBV15	TRBJ2-5	TRBD2	TGTGCCACCAGCAGTAGACTAGCGGAGGAGACCCAGTACTTC	CATSSRLAEETQYF
.	TRBV15	TRBJ2-3	TRBD1	TGTGCCACCAGCAGGGGGACAGGGAGCACAGATACGCAGTATTTT	CATSRGTGSTDTQYF
.	TRBV7-7	TRBJ1-1	.	TGTGCTAGCAGCCTGGGGCTTGGGGACACTGAAGCTTTCTTT	CASSLGLGDTEAFF
.	TRBV6-5	TRBJ2-6	.	TGTGCCAGCACGATGGAGGGCGGTGGGGCCAACGTCCTGACTTTC	CASTMEGGGANVLTF
.	TRBV27	TRBJ1-6	.	TGTGCCAGCAGTTTAGAAAACGAGAATTCACCCCTCCACTTT	CASSLENENSPLHF
once	TRBV29-1	TRBJ2-7	.	TGCAGCGTCTCTACCGGGACTGGGACCTACGAGCAGTACTTC	CSVSTGTGTYEQYF
.	TRBV7-9	TRBJ2-1	.	TGTGCCAGCAGCCCCGGGCAGGGGCAGTTCTTC	CASSPGQGQFF